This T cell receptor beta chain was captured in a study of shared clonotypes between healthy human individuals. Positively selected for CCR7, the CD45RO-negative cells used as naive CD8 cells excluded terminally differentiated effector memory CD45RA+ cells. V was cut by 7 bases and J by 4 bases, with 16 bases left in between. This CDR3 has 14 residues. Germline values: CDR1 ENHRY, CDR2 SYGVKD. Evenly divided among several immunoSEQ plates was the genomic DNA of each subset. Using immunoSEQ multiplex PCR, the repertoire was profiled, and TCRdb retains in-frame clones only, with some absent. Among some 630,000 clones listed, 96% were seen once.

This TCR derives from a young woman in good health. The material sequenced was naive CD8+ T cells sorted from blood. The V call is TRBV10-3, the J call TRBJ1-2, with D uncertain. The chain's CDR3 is CAINVPGTSYGYTF. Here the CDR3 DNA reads TGTGCCATCAATGTCCCGGGAACTTCCTATGGCTACACCTTC.